This TCR beta chain was documented in a study of blood T cell repertoires in COVID-19. The protocol was immunoSEQ multiplex PCR, while the TCRdb copy is restricted to in-frame clones and leaves out a portion. The sample has nearly 350,000 clones, about 90% seen once. The length of the CDR3 is 16 residues. CDR1 is SGHVS, CDR2 FQNEAQ, per germline. Trimming cost V 5 bases and J 2 bases, with 15 bases left between them. The chain recombines TRBV7-8 with TRBJ1-4; TRBD1 is a possible D gene (6 bases). Sequencing was performed on peripheral blood. This TCR was sampled from a woman between 18 and 30 years old who had recovered from COVID-19. The CDR3 here is CASSAYRVGTNEKLFF. In DNA form, the CDR3 reads TGTGCCAGCAGCGCCTACAGGGTGGGGACTAATGAAAAACTGTTTTTT.